A single sample gave rise to the 27 T cell receptor beta chains below, sequenced in a study of shared clonotypes between healthy human individuals. Only in-frame clones appear in the TCRdb table, and some are missing; sequencing was by immunoSEQ multiplex PCR. The sample yields about 1 million clones, about 75% seen once. Source material: memory CD4+ T cells sorted from blood. Subset reported: CD45RA-negative fraction. The origin of the receptors is a young man in good health.

This clone was seen only once. This may arise from a read error, as a much more abundant clone is one base away. Other DNA sequences in the sample encode the same CDR3. The CDR3 here is CASSPQGGTEAFF. CDR3 in DNA: TGTGCCAGCTCACCACAGGGGGGGACTGAAGCTTTCTTT. The J gene is TRBJ1-1, the V gene TRBV18; TRBD1 is a possible D gene (6 bases). CDR1 and CDR2 from the germline V gene are KGHSH and LQKENI. This CDR3 is 13 amino acids long. Trimming removed 1 base at V and 5 bases at J, with 8 bases between. Using reference TRBV18 and TRBJ1-1 for the parts outside the CDR3, the full variable domain is NAGVMQNPRHLVRRRGQEARLRCSPMKGHSHVYWYRQLPEEGLKFMVYLQKENIIDESGMPKERFSAEFPKEGPSILRIQQVVRGDSAAYFCASSPQGGTEAFFGQGTRLTVV.

This chain joins TRBV18 and TRBJ2-7, with a weak D call TRBD1 (5 bases). This CDR3 comprises 12 residues. Germline lookup yields CDR1 KGHSH and CDR2 LQKENI. The V end was cut by 3 bases, the J end by 6 bases, with 9 bases between. Here the CDR3 DNA reads TGTGCCAGCTCACCCGATGGGGCCGAGCAGTACTTC. This encodes CASSPDGAEQYF.

This rearrangement joins TRBV10-3 to TRBJ2-2; 16 bases align to TRBD2. Per the germline V gene, CDR1 is ENHRY and CDR2 is SYGVKD. The CDR3 length is 17 residues. V shed 3 bases and J 8 bases; nucleotides not matched to a gene: 6. CDR3 sequence (DNA): TGTGCCATCAGTGACCCGGGACTAGCGGGAGGGTCTGGGGAGCTGTTTTTT. This encodes CAISDPGLAGGSGELFF.

The rearrangement uses TRBV27 and TRBJ2-5; 8 bases line up with TRBD2. This CDR3 contains 14 residues. The V segment lost 6 bases and the J segment 1 base; nucleotides outside the gene matches: 4. CDR1 MNHEY and CDR2 SMNVEV come from the germline V gene (reference sequence). The CDR3, as DNA: TGTGCCAGCAGACGAACTAGCGGCCAAGAGACCCAGTACTTC. This codes for CASRRTSGQETQYF.

This clone was picked up one time. Other nucleotide sequences from this sample produce the same CDR3. The V call is TRBV7-3, the J call TRBJ2-7; D is possibly TRBD1 (6 bases). Germline V lookup: CDR1 SGHTA, CDR2 FQGTGA. The CDR3 sequence is 13 residues long. V dropped 2 bases and J dropped 4 bases, with 9 bases sitting between them. CDR3 region: CASSLSGAYEQYF. For the CDR3, the DNA is TGTGCCAGCAGCTTATCAGGGGCGTACGAGCAGTACTTC.

This clone occurred a few times. The rearrangement joins TRBV30 to TRBJ1-2; D call uncertain. Trimming removed 1 base at V and 4 bases at J, with 10 bases between. Per germline, CDR1 GTSNPN and CDR2 SVGIG (reference sequence). This CDR3 has 13 residues. The CDR3 coding sequence is TGTGCCTGGAGTGAGAGGATCTTCTATGGCTACACCTTC. Translating gives CAWSERIFYGYTF.

This chain links TRBV5-1 with TRBJ2-2; 7 bases line up with TRBD2. The CDR3 extends over 15 amino acids. Trimming at V came to 0 bases and at J to 6 bases, leaving 5 bases not matched to a gene. In germline, CDR1 is SGHRS, CDR2 YFSETQ. The CDR3 loop reads CASSLGLAKAGELFF. For the CDR3, the DNA is TGCGCCAGCAGCTTGGGACTAGCTAAGGCCGGGGAGCTGTTTTTT.

A few counts support this clone. The CDR3 sequence is CASSDPSADTQYF. CDR3 DNA sequence: TGCGCCAGCAGTGACCCGTCGGCAGATACGCAGTATTTT. The chain carries TRBV10-1 and TRBJ2-3; D gene uncertain. The germline V gene encodes CDR1 WNHNN and CDR2 SYGVQD (reference sequence). This CDR3 comprises 13 residues. V dropped 3 bases and J dropped 4 bases, with 8 bases sitting between them.

The chain uses TRBV30 and TRBJ1-2, with 10 bases that match TRBD1. CDR3 length: 16 residues. Trimming at V came to 2 bases and at J to 9 bases, leaving 15 bases not matched to a gene. Per the germline V gene, CDR1 is GTSNPN and CDR2 is SVGIG (reference sequence). In nucleotides, the CDR3 is TGTGCCTGGAGTCAATCTGCCGCCGGGACAGGGGAGCGCTACACCTTC. Protein product: CAWSQSAAGTGERYTF. Looking up the rest from reference TRBV30 and TRBJ1-2 gives the full variable domain: SQTIHQWPATLVQPVGSPLSLECTVEGTSNPNLYWYRQAAGRGLQLLFYSVGIGQISSEVPQNLSASRPQDRQFILSSKKLLLSDSGFYLCAWSQSAAGTGERYTFGSGTRLTVV.

The chain couples TRBV5-1 to TRBJ2-7, with 13 bases fitting TRBD2. Germline values: CDR1 SGHRS, CDR2 YFSETQ. The CDR3 spans 16 residues. V gave up 4 bases and J gave up 5 bases; unmatched junction bases: 9. The CDR3 region has the DNA TGCGCCAGCAGCCCGGCACTAGCGGGAGGGCCCGACGAGCAGTACTTC. Its protein is CASSPALAGGPDEQYF.

This clone was seen only a few times. The DNA of the CDR3 is TGCGCCAGCAGCTTGGCGCCAGGGAGTGGCTACACCTTC. Protein product: CASSLAPGSGYTF. This chain uses TRBV5-1 with TRBJ1-2; D might be TRBD1 (5 bases). CDR1 SGHRS and CDR2 YFSETQ come from the germline V gene. Trimming took 0 bases from V and 7 from J, leaving 10 bases between them. CDR3 length: 13 residues.

The chain links TRBV6-1 to TRBJ1-1; D perhaps matches TRBD1 (5 bases). This CDR3 has 16 amino acids. Deletions cut 4 bases from V and 6 bases from J, with 21 bases between. Germline CDR1 is MNHNS and CDR2 is SASEGT. The DNA for the CDR3 is TGTGCCAGCAGTGGGGGACGTTCCGGGGGTATCGCTGAAGCTTTCTTT. Protein: CASSGGRSGGIAEAFF.

This sequence joins TRBV2 and TRBJ1-4, with D tentatively TRBD1 (5 bases). Germline V CDR1 and CDR2: SNHLY, FYNNEI. V lost 8 bases and J lost 8, with 24 bases in between. The CDR3 length is 16 residues. The CDR3 spells CASRTGVRETYEKLFF. Here the CDR3 DNA reads TGTGCCAGCCGTACGGGGGTCAGGGAAACTTACGAAAAACTGTTTTTT.

J is TRBJ1-5 and V is TRBV7-2; tentative D call: TRBD1 (5 bases). V was clipped by 5 bases and J by 5 bases, with 16 bases between them. The CDR3 spans 15 residues. The germline CDR1 and CDR2 sequences are SGHTA and FQGNSA. CDR3 loop: CASSLGTPDYQPQHF. The CDR3 DNA reads as TGTGCCAGCAGCCTAGGGACGCCGGATTATCAGCCCCAGCATTTT.

The CDR3 loop reads CASSEFRYEQEKLFF. The CDR3 region has the DNA TGTGCCAGCAGTGAATTTAGATATGAGCAGGAAAAACTGTTTTTT. V and J are TRBV6-1 and TRBJ1-4, with unresolved D. The length of the CDR3 is 15 residues. The V gene's germline CDR1 is MNHNS and CDR2 SASEGT. Trimming cost V 2 bases and J 8 bases, with 15 bases left between them.

The genes are TRBV7-6 and TRBJ2-2; 8 bases agree with TRBD1. The CDR3 has 15 residues. Germline-derived CDR1 and CDR2 are SGHVS and FNYEAQ. With V trimmed by 5 bases and J by 4 bases, 6 bases remained unmatched. CDR3 bases: TGTGCCAGCAGCACCGGACAGGGCGCCACCGGGGAGCTGTTTTTT. This gives the protein CASSTGQGATGELFF.

Of note for this clone: One base separates it from a far larger clone, so it is likely a read error. The rearrangement links TRBV25-1 to TRBJ1-6; tentatively, D is TRBD1 (6 bases). From germline, CDR1 is MGHDK and CDR2 SYGVNS. The CDR3 totals 13 residues. The CDR3 loop reads CTSKQGDYSPLHF. The CDR3 DNA is TGTACCAGCAAACAGGGTGATTATTCACCCCTCCACTTT.

Here the CDR3 reads CASMTPPPGQGFNSPLHF. In nucleotides, the CDR3 is TGTGCCAGCATGACCCCCCCTCCGGGACAGGGCTTTAATTCACCCCTCCACTTT. J is TRBJ1-6 and V is TRBV28, with TRBD1 identical over 9 bases. Germline CDR1 MDHEN, CDR2 SYDVKM. The CDR3 is made up of 18 amino acids. The V gene end was trimmed by 7 bases and the J gene end by 6 bases; junction bases not matched to a gene: 16.

The chain carries TRBV30 and TRBJ2-7; 11 bases match TRBD2. The CDR3 contains 14 residues. Germline V gene sequence: CDR1 GTSNPN, CDR2 SVGIG (reference sequence). V was pared by 2 bases and J by 4 bases, with 4 bases of the junction left unmatched. As DNA, the CDR3 is TGTGCCTGGAGTCGGTCTAGCGGGGGGTACGAGCAGTACTTC. Protein: CAWSRSSGGYEQYF.

The V call is TRBV7-2, the J call TRBJ1-1; TRBD1 matches at 7 bases. The CDR3 contains 13 residues. Germline CDR1 reads SGHTA; CDR2 reads FQGNSA. Trimming took 10 bases from V and 0 from J; bases not matched to a gene: 5. This chain's CDR3 is CATQGVLNTEAFF. The CDR3 DNA follows: TGTGCCACCCAGGGGGTATTGAACACTGAAGCTTTCTTT.

This chain uses TRBV30 with TRBJ1-3; D remains unclear. The CDR3 is 12 residues long. The V gene's germline CDR1 is GTSNPN and CDR2 SVGIG (reference sequence). V dropped 1 base and J dropped 2 bases, with 3 bases sitting between them. CDR3: CAWSEPGNTIYF. CDR3 bases: TGTGCCTGGAGTGAGCCTGGAAACACCATATATTTT. The variable domain in full, with the rest retrieved from reference TRBV30 and TRBJ1-3, is SQTIHQWPATLVQPVGSPLSLECTVEGTSNPNLYWYRQAAGRGLQLLFYSVGIGQISSEVPQNLSASRPQDRQFILSSKKLLLSDSGFYLCAWSEPGNTIYFGEGSWLTVV.

CDR3 amino acids: CASGQAQNNGANVLTF. The CDR3, as DNA: TGTGCCAGCGGACAGGCCCAAAATAATGGGGCCAACGTCCTGACTTTC. The rearrangement joins TRBV19 to TRBJ2-6; TRBD1 matches at 7 bases. The length of the CDR3 is 16 residues. The germline V gene encodes CDR1 LNHDA and CDR2 SQIVND (reference sequence). V trimming: 9 bases; J trimming: 3 bases; junction bases outside the gene matches: 11.

This clone occurred once. CDR3 region: CASSSRRTGRPYEQYF. CDR3 in DNA: TGTGCCAGCAGCTCCCGACGGACAGGTCGACCCTACGAGCAGTACTTC. The chain recombines TRBV21-1 with TRBJ2-7; the table's D call, TRBD1, has no DNA check behind it. TRBV21-1 is assigned pseudogene status. There are 16 residues in the CDR3.

The rearrangement uses TRBV2 and TRBJ2-5; D unclear. This CDR3 region has 10 residues. Between the trimmed V and J ends, which lost 4 bases and 9 bases, there was a span of 6 bases. Per the germline V gene, CDR1 is SNHLY and CDR2 is FYNNEI. In nucleotides, the CDR3 is TGTGCCAGCAGTGGCCGCCCCCAGTACTTC. Translated, it gives CASSGRPQYF.

This chain links TRBV18 with TRBJ2-3; 7 positions agree with TRBD1. V lost 3 bases and J lost 6; bases outside the gene matches: 9. Germline assignment: CDR1 KGHSH and CDR2 LQKENI. The CDR3 is 15 residues long. CDR3 DNA: TGTGCCAGCTCACCGGCAACAGGGGTTCGGGATACGCAGTATTTT. Its translation: CASSPATGVRDTQYF.

The chain is built from TRBV6-6 and TRBJ1-1, with D uncertain. Per germline, CDR1 MNHNY and CDR2 SVGAGI (reference sequence). The CDR3 consists of 13 residues. Trimming cost V 4 bases and J 1 base, with 7 bases left between them. This CDR3 reads CASSLNRNTEAFF. The CDR3, as DNA: TGTGCCAGCAGTTTAAACAGGAACACTGAAGCTTTCTTT.

This chain joins TRBV6-5 and TRBJ2-2; a weak D match, TRBD2 (5 bases). Germline V gene lookup returns CDR1 MNHEY and CDR2 SVGAGI. This CDR3 contains 14 residues. The V gene lost 2 bases and the J gene lost 5 bases, with 9 bases spanning the gap. Here the CDR3 DNA reads TGTGCCAGCAGTTACAATTGGGAGACCGGGGAGCTGTTTTTT. This encodes CASSYNWETGELFF.